This T cell receptor beta chain was profiled in a study of CD4 T cell repertoires in COVID-19. CDR1 and CDR2 from the germline V gene are SEHNR and FQNEAQ (reference sequence). J lost 6 bases, V lost 5 bases, and 8 bases had no gene match. The CDR3 sequence is 15 residues long. Donors had recovered from mild-to-severe COVID-19. Sequencing was done directly on freshly isolated, uncultured memory T cells. This clone was counted a single time. What it recognizes is unknown. This table comes from immunoSEQ multiplex PCR, and its TCRdb copy is limited to in-frame clones, with some not included. The sample yields 60,000 to 90,000 clones, around four fifths seen once. The study, taken as a whole, reports: Some SARS-CoV-2 clonotypes, between roughly 7 and 27%, recurred in SARS-CoV and/or HKU1 cultures. Several top expanded SARS-CoV-2-reactive clonotypes were shared by two or three memory subsets.

This TCR was sampled from a human donor who had COVID-19. This chain joins TRBV7-9 and TRBJ2-2, with 8 bases matching TRBD2. This material consisted of CD4+ T cells from peripheral blood, taken after recovery from COVID-19. DNA for the CDR3: TGTGCCAGCAGCCCCCGGACGGGGGGGGCCGGGGAGCTGTTTTTT. It is translated as CASSPRTGGAGELFF.